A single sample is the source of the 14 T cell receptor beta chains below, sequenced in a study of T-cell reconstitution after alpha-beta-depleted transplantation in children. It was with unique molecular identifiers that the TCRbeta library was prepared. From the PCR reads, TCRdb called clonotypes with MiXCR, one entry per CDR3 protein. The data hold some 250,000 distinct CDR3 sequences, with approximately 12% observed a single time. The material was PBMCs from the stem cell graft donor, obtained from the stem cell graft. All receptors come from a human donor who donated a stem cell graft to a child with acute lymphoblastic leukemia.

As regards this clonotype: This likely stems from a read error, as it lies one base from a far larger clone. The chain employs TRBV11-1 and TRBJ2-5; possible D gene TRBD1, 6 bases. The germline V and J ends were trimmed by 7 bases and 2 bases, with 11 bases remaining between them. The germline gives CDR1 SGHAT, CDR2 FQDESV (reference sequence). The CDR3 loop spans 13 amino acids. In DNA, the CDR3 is TGTGCCAGCATCCTCACAGGGCAAGAGACCCAGTACTTC. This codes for CASILTGQETQYF.

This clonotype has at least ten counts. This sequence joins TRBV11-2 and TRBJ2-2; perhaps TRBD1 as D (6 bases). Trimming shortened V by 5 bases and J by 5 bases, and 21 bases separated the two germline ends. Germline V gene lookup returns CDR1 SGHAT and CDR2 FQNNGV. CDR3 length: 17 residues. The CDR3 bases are TGTGCCAGCAGCACTTCACAGGGTTTATTGTTGACCGGGGAGCTGTTTTTT. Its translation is CASSTSQGLLLTGELFF.

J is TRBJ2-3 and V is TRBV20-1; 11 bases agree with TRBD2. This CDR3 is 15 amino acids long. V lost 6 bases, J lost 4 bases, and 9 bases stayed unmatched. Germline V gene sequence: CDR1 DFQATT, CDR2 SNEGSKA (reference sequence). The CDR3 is CSALSSGRAADTQYF. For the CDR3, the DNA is TGCAGTGCGCTTAGTAGCGGGAGGGCCGCAGATACGCAGTATTTT.

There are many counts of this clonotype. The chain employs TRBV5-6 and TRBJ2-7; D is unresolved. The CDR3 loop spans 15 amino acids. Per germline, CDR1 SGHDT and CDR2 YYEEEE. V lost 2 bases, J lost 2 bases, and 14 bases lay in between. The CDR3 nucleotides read TGTGCCAGCAGCTTAGCATTAAATGGCCCCTACGAGCAGTACTTC. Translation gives CASSLALNGPYEQYF.

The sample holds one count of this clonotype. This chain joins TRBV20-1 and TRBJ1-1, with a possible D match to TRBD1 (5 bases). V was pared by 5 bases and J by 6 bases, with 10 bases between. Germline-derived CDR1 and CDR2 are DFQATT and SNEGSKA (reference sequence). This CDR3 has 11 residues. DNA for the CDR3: TGCAGTGCTTGGGGGGTTCCTGAAGCTTTCTTT. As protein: CSAWGVPEAFF.

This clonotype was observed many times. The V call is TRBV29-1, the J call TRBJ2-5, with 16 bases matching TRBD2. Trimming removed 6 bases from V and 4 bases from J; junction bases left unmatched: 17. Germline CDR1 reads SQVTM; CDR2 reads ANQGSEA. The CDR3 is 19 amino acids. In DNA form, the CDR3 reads TGCAGCGTCCATCCCGAACCGGGACTAGCGGGAGGGCCTCTAGAGACCCAGTACTTC. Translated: CSVHPEPGLAGGPLETQYF.

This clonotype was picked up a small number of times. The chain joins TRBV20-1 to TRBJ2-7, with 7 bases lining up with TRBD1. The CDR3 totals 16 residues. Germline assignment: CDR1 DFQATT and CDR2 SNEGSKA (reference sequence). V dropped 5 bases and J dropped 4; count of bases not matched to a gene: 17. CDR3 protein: CSAENSGTVQGYEQYF. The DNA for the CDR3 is TGCAGTGCTGAAAACTCCGGGACAGTCCAGGGTTACGAGCAGTACTTC.

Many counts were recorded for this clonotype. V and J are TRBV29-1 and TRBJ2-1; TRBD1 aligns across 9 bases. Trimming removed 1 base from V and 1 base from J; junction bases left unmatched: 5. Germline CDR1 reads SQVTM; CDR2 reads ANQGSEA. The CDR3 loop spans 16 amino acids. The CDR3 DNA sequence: TGCAGCGTTGAAGGGGCCGACAGGGGGTCCTACAATGAGCAGTTCTTC. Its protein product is CSVEGADRGSYNEQFF.

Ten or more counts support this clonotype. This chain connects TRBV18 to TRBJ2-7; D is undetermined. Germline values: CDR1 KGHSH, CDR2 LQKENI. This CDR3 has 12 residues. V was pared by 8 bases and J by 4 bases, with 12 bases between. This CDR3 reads CASSQTGYEQYF. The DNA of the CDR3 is TGTGCCAGCAGCCAAACTGGTTACGAGCAGTACTTC.

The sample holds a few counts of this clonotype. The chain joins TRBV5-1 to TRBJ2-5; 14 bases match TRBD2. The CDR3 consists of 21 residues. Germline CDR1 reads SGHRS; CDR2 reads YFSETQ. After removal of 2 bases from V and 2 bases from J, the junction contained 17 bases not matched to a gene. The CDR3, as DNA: TGCGCCAGCAGCTTTAGGACAGGGCCGGGACTAGCGGGAGACCTTCAAGAGACCCAGTACTTC. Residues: CASSFRTGPGLAGDLQETQYF.

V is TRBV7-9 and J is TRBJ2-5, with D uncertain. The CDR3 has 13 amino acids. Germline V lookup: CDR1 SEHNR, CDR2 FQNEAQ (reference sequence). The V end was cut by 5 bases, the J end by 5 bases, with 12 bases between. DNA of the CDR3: TGTGCCAGCAGCCTAAATGAGGAGGAGACCCAGTACTTC. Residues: CASSLNEEETQYF.

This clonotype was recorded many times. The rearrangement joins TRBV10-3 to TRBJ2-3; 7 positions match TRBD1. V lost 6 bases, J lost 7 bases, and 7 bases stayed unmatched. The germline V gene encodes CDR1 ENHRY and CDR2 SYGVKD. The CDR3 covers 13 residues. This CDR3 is CAISADRVNTQYF. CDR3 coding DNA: TGTGCCATCAGCGCAGACAGGGTAAATACGCAGTATTTT.

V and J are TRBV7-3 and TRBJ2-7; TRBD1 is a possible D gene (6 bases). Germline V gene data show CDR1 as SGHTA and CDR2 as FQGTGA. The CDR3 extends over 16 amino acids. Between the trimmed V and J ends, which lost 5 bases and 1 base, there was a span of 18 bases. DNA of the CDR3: TGTGCCAGCAGCCAAAAGGACAGAAGATTTTCCTACGAGCAGTACTTC. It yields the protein CASSQKDRRFSYEQYF. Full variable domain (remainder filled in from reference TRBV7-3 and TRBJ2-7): GAGVSQTPSNKVTEKGKYVELRCDPISGHTALYWYRQSLGQGPEFLIYFQGTGAADDSGLPNDRFFAVRPEGSVSTLKIQRTERGDSAVYLCASSQKDRRFSYEQYFGPGTRLTVT.

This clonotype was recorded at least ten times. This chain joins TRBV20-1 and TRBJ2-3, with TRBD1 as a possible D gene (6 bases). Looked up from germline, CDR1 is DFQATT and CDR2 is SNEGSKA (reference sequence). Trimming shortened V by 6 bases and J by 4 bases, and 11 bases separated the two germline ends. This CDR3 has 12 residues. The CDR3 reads CSARTVADTQYF. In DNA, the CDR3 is TGCAGTGCAAGGACAGTCGCAGATACGCAGTATTTT.